This T cell receptor (beta chain) was sequenced for a study of T cells in localized non-small cell lung cancer. Broader study findings: A raised T cell density in blood coincided with lengthier overall survival. Maximal T cell clonality occurred in uninvolved adjacent lung, with tumor ranking below it. The study detected a median approximately 50 of the top 100 tumor clones in adjacent lung. Because sequencing included only one region (of the tumor), heterogeneity remains possible.

Assay: immunoSEQ multiplex PCR; the TCRdb copy retains only in-frame clones and omits some. The sample has about 24,000 clones; about 90% are singletons. The V end was cut by 4 bases, the J end by 1 base, with 11 bases between. CDR3 length: 14 residues. Germline V gives CDR1 SGHTS, CDR2 YDEGEE. This clone was recorded a few times. Its antigen is unknown. The J gene is TRBJ1-1, the V gene TRBV5-8; possibly TRBD1 for D (5 bases). The sequencing here drew on peripheral blood, taken before any cancer treatment. The sequence was obtained from a male donor at least 60 years old with stage I squamous cell lung carcinoma. The CDR3 DNA reads TGTGCCAGCAGCCGCAGGGAGGCGAACACTGAAGCTTTCTTT. Its protein is CASSRREANTEAFF.